Only one count was recorded for the clone carrying this TCR beta chain. Its target is unknown. This entry belongs to a study of T cell responses to AZD1222 COVID-19 vaccine. About the research overall: Second doses were pooled across both intervals (about 4 or about 12 weeks). Findings of the study overall: Unmutated variant regions are reportedly the target of nearly half of TCRs that are spike-specific. At baseline, seropositivity was found in only a handful of AZD1222 recipients. Regions 160-218 and 743-854 held dominance among vaccine-associated CD4 TCRs, which spanned spike.

Some clones are missing from TCRdb's copy, which holds only in-frame ones; the method was immunoSEQ multiplex PCR. The sample contains roughly 44,000 clones, approximately 86% of which appear only once. The CDR3 runs to 15 residues. Germline CDR1 SGHRS, CDR2 YFSETQ. The V and J ends lost 0 bases and 4 bases respectively, with 13 bases between them. The rearrangement uses TRBV5-1 and TRBJ2-5; D is possibly TRBD1 (5 bases). The sequence was collected from an adult in good health. The material sequenced was peripheral blood, taken on day 0 of AZD1222 vaccination. Written as DNA, the CDR3 is TGCGCCAGCAGCTTGGCTATCGCAGGGATAGAGACCCAGTACTTC. Amino acids: CASSLAIAGIETQYF.